The table lists the clone carrying this TCR beta chain with a few counts. The antigen is not known. TCRdb redid the calling of the RT-PCR reads with MiXCR, one entry per CDR3 protein. Of about 500,000 distinct CDR3 sequences in the sample, 6.5% to 8% were seen once. The CDR3 runs to 17 residues. V was clipped by 0 bases and J by 0 bases, with 12 bases between them. Per the germline V gene, CDR1 is MNHEY and CDR2 is SVGAGI. These data belong to a study of response to subunit inactivated influenza vaccine. Study-wide findings and caveats: The authors proposed limited new T cell recruitment per seasonal influenza vaccination.

The TCR sequence derives from a man between 50 and 75 years old who received an inactivated influenza vaccine. The specimen was PBMCs from blood, collected around 25 months after vaccination. The chain joins TRBV6-5 to TRBJ2-1; D gene ambiguous. CDR3: CASSYSSEESSYNEQFF. The CDR3 DNA follows: TGTGCCAGCAGTTACTCTTCAGAGGAGAGCTCCTACAATGAGCAGTTCTTC.